This T cell receptor beta chain comes out of a study of cytomegalovirus exposure and HLA in healthy donors. The CDR3 extends over 15 amino acids. Trimming left V 2 bases short and J 5 bases short, with 13 bases between. Germline V gene lookup returns CDR1 PRHDT and CDR2 FYEKMQ (reference sequence). The PCR had 60 Vbeta and 13 Jbeta primers. Measured with immunoSEQ multiplex PCR; TCRdb has only the in-frame clones, and not every one. The table lists approximately 130,000 clones, roughly four fifths of them singletons. The chain combines TRBV13 with TRBJ2-1; D might be TRBD2 (7 bases). Source material: PBMCs. The sequence derives from a woman aged 45-65 years in good health and CMV-seropositive. The chain's CDR3 is CASSLRGGADNEQFF. In DNA form, the CDR3 reads TGTGCCAGCAGCTTAAGGGGGGGGGCCGACAATGAGCAGTTCTTC. The variable domain in full, completed from reference TRBV13 and TRBJ2-1, reads AAGVIQSPRHLIKEKRETATLKCYPIPRHDTVYWYQQGPGQDPQFLISFYEKMQSDKGSIPDRFSAQQFSDYHSELNMSSLELGDSALYFCASSLRGGADNEQFFGPGTRLTVL.